These 29 T cell receptor beta chains originate from one sample sequenced in a study of cytomegalovirus exposure and HLA in healthy donors (TCRdb year 2017). The library came from the immunoSEQ multiplex PCR assay. For the multiplex PCR, a mixture combining 60 forward primers for TCR Vbeta segments and 13 reverse primers for TCR Jbeta segments was used. As stored in TCRdb, this immuneACCESS dataset retains in-frame rearrangements with V and J assigned. A fraction of the clones does not appear; measured against another copy, unresolved V genes explain less than half of the discrepancy, and the remainder lacks a known reason. The table for this sample lists about 190,000 clones; 82% of them were counted only once. Around 0.75% of the sample rests with the top ten. The sequencing input was PBMCs. The source is a young woman in good health and CMV-seronegative.

The chain recombines TRBV4-2 with TRBJ2-7; 8 bases are shared with TRBD1. The CDR3 is 14 amino acids. V lost 4 bases, J lost 0 bases, and 2 bases stayed unmatched. Germline CDR1 is LGHNA and CDR2 is YNFKEQ. The CDR3 reads CASSPGQASYEQYF. The DNA of the CDR3 is TGTGCCAGCAGCCCGGGACAGGCCTCCTACGAGCAGTACTTC.

The gene calls are TRBV4-2 and TRBJ1-2; a possible D gene is TRBD1 (6 bases). Germline-derived CDR1 and CDR2 are LGHNA and YNFKEQ. This CDR3 spans 16 amino acids. The V end lost 1 base, the J end lost 3 bases, and 15 bases lay between the germline ends. CDR3 sequence: CASSQAQAGADYGYTF. CDR3 in DNA: TGTGCCAGCAGCCAAGCGCAAGCGGGGGCTGACTATGGCTACACCTTC.

This chain connects TRBV28 to TRBJ2-5; D is undetermined. The V gene's germline CDR1 is MDHEN and CDR2 SYDVKM. The V end was cut by 4 bases, the J end by 5 bases, with 11 bases between. The CDR3 runs 13 residues. The CDR3 region has the DNA TGTGCCAGCAGTTCCATTCCTGAGGAGACCCAGTACTTC. Translated: CASSSIPEETQYF.

The chain couples TRBV5-6 to TRBJ1-2; D might be TRBD1 (6 bases). CDR1 SGHDT and CDR2 YYEEEE come from the germline V gene. V shed 6 bases and J shed 10 bases, with 25 bases lying between them. There are 15 residues in the CDR3. The CDR3 DNA reads TGTGCCAGCAACAGATTCGGGACACTTCCCAACTCCTACACCTTC. Translating it yields CASNRFGTLPNSYTF.

This sequence joins TRBV2 and TRBJ1-1; 9 bases agree with TRBD1. V lost 5 bases to trimming and J lost 4 bases; unmatched junction nucleotides: 5. This CDR3 has 14 amino acids. Germline V gene sequence: CDR1 SNHLY, CDR2 FYNNEI. The CDR3 coding sequence is TGTGCCAGCAGTTCACAGGGGGCGGGCACTGAAGCTTTCTTT. Protein sequence: CASSSQGAGTEAFF.

CDR3 DNA sequence: TGTGCCAGCAGCTCCGCACAGCTGAGAAATAATTCACCCCTCCACTTT. The encoded protein is CASSSAQLRNNSPLHF. The V and J genes are TRBV7-8 and TRBJ1-6, with no clear D. The ends were cut back, 4 bases at V and 5 bases at J, with 15 bases in the middle. The CDR3 is made up of 16 amino acids. Germline values: CDR1 SGHVS, CDR2 FQNEAQ.

This clone has a single count. The chain recombines TRBV30 with TRBJ2-2, with 7 bases that match TRBD2. Germline V gene lookup returns CDR1 GTSNPN and CDR2 SVGIG (reference sequence). V trimming: 0 bases; J trimming: 4 bases; junction bases outside the gene matches: 11. The CDR3 loop spans 17 amino acids. The CDR3 DNA sequence: TGTGCCTGGAGTGTACAGCTCGGGAGGTTGGGCACCGGGGAGCTGTTTTTT. This sequence encodes CAWSVQLGRLGTGELFF.

The chain is built from TRBV19 and TRBJ1-1; D gene ambiguous. CDR1 is LNHDA, CDR2 SQIVND, per germline (reference sequence). The length of the CDR3 is 16 residues. Trimming took 5 bases from V and 3 from J, leaving 19 bases between them. The chain's CDR3 is CASSGGGGVGYTEAFF. CDR3 nucleotides: TGTGCCAGTAGTGGCGGAGGTGGAGTAGGCTACACTGAAGCTTTCTTT.

This chain uses TRBV10-2 with TRBJ2-1; 9 bases map to TRBD2. The CDR3 runs to 14 residues. Germline V gene sequence: CDR1 WSHSY, CDR2 SAAADI. With 5 bases clipped from V and 5 bases from J, the junction kept 4 bases outside the gene matches. The DNA for the CDR3 is TGCGCCAGCAGTCTCGCGGGGGGGAACAATGAGCAGTTCTTC. Its translation is CASSLAGGNNEQFF.

The chain recombines TRBV7-3 with TRBJ1-4; 7 bases align to TRBD1. Looked up from germline, CDR1 is SGHTA and CDR2 is FQGTGA. After removal of 6 bases from V and 3 bases from J, the junction contained 7 bases not matched to a gene. The CDR3 loop spans 15 amino acids. The CDR3 region is CASSSQGEANEKLFF. The CDR3 DNA reads as TGTGCCAGCAGTTCTCAGGGGGAAGCTAATGAAAAACTGTTTTTT.

V and J are TRBV27 and TRBJ1-2; 8 nucleotides line up with TRBD1. Germline V gives CDR1 MNHEY, CDR2 SMNVEV (reference sequence). This CDR3 spans 17 amino acids. Trimming cost V 5 bases and J 0 bases; bases outside gene matches: 11. This CDR3 is CASSGGPDRGPNYGYTF. As DNA, the CDR3 is TGTGCCAGCAGTGGGGGGCCCGACAGGGGCCCTAACTATGGCTACACCTTC.

The genes are TRBV7-9 and TRBJ2-3, with no clear D. CDR1 is SEHNR, CDR2 FQNEAQ, per germline (reference sequence). This CDR3 is built from 12 residues. The ends were cut back, 5 bases at V and 4 bases at J, with 7 bases in the middle. In DNA, the CDR3 is TGTGCCAGCAGCGAGGCCCCAGATACGCAGTATTTT. Translation gives CASSEAPDTQYF.

This rearrangement joins TRBV6-5 to TRBJ1-1; 10 nucleotides line up with TRBD1. This CDR3 contains 15 residues. The V segment lost 6 bases and the J segment 1 base; nucleotides outside the gene matches: 5. Germline assignment: CDR1 MNHEY and CDR2 SVGAGI. This chain's CDR3 is CASRTGGHRNTEAFF. CDR3 nucleotides: TGTGCCAGCAGGACAGGGGGCCATCGGAACACTGAAGCTTTCTTT.

V and J are TRBV4-1 and TRBJ2-7; no definite D call. V shed 1 base and J shed 0 bases, with 7 bases lying between them. The CDR3 is 14 amino acids. Germline lookup yields CDR1 MGHRA and CDR2 YSYEKL. The CDR3 bases are TGCGCCAGCAGCCAAGGGCCCAGCTCCTACGAGCAGTACTTC. Translating it yields CASSQGPSSYEQYF.

J is TRBJ2-5 and V is TRBV6-1; D gene ambiguous. The CDR3 sequence is 14 residues long. Germline CDR1 and CDR2: MNHNS and SASEGT. Trimming cost V 7 bases and J 2 bases, with 14 bases left between them. CDR3 residues: CASNPGRGQETQYF. The CDR3 DNA is TGTGCCAGCAATCCCGGCAGAGGTCAAGAGACCCAGTACTTC.

V and J are TRBV7-8 and TRBJ1-1, with D unresolved. V gave up 5 bases and J gave up 3 bases, with 10 bases separating them. Germline lookup yields CDR1 SGHVS and CDR2 FQNEAQ. CDR3 size: 13 residues. The CDR3, as DNA: TGTGCCAGCAGCCCCCGGTTGCACACTGAAGCTTTCTTT. Translated, it gives CASSPRLHTEAFF.

The V call is TRBV5-1, the J call TRBJ2-5; the match to TRBD1 covers 7 bases. Near its end, the DNA agrees better with TRBJ2-7, so the J call may be wrong. The V gene's germline CDR1 is SGHRS and CDR2 YFSETQ. CDR3 length equals 16 residues. CDR3 coding DNA: TGCGCCAGCAGCTTGACCGGACAGGCCGGCTTCTACGAGCAGTACTTC. It translates to CASSLTGQAGFYEQYF.

The chain is built from TRBV10-2 and TRBJ2-3; TRBD2 agrees at 8 bases. Germline CDR1 reads WSHSY; CDR2 reads SAAADI. The CDR3 extends over 16 amino acids. The V segment lost 4 bases and the J segment 4 bases; nucleotides outside the gene matches: 10. In nucleotides, the CDR3 is TGCGCCAGCAGTGGAGATTTAGCGGGGCTCCCAGATACGCAGTATTTT. It translates to CASSGDLAGLPDTQYF.

The genes are TRBV28 and TRBJ2-1, with 15 bases lining up with TRBD2. CDR1 MDHEN and CDR2 SYDVKM come from the germline V gene. V lost 5 bases to trimming and J lost 7 bases; unmatched junction nucleotides: 6. The CDR3 has 16 amino acids. The CDR3, as DNA: TGTGCCAGCAGTCCCTGGACTAGCGGGAGGGGGAATGAGCAGTTCTTC. Amino acid sequence: CASSPWTSGRGNEQFF.

The chain links TRBV6-5 to TRBJ2-2; TRBD1 aligns across 10 bases. The trim removed 8 bases at V and 6 bases at J, leaving 6 bases unmatched. Per the germline V gene, CDR1 is MNHEY and CDR2 is SVGAGI. The CDR3 loop spans 14 amino acids. CDR3 nucleotides: TGTGCCAGCTCCGGGACAGGGGAGGCCGGGGAGCTGTTTTTT. This codes for CASSGTGEAGELFF.

The chain joins TRBV12-5 to TRBJ1-6, with D maybe TRBD1 (5 bases). The CDR3 runs to 17 residues. The ends were cut back, 0 bases at V and 11 bases at J, with 20 bases in the middle. Germline CDR1 and CDR2: LGHNT and FRNRAP. The CDR3 bases are TGTGCTAGTGGTTTGGTAGTCACCGGGGGTGATACGACACCCCTCCACTTT. It is translated as CASGLVVTGGDTTPLHF.

This chain joins TRBV9 and TRBJ1-1; no reliable D call. The CDR3 spans 14 residues. Trimming left V 0 bases short and J 1 base short, with 7 bases between. Germline assignment: CDR1 SGDLS and CDR2 YYNGEE. CDR3 DNA sequence: TGTGCCAGCAGCGTAGATATGGCGAACACTGAAGCTTTCTTT. Protein product: CASSVDMANTEAFF.

This clone was seen just once. The chain couples TRBV6-6 to TRBJ1-2, with 7 nucleotides matching TRBD1. This CDR3 region has 15 residues. The V and J ends lost 6 bases and 2 bases, in that order; junction bases with no gene match: 9. CDR1 and CDR2 (germline): MNHNY, SVGAGI (reference sequence). CDR3: CASSRTGDGNYGYTF. CDR3 bases: TGTGCCAGCAGCCGGACAGGCGATGGGAACTATGGCTACACCTTC.

This clone showed up just once. The J gene is TRBJ2-7, the V gene TRBV5-6, with 9 positions matching TRBD1. With 4 bases clipped from V and 7 bases from J, the junction kept 6 bases outside the gene matches. From germline, CDR1 is SGHDT and CDR2 YYEEEE. The CDR3 spans 13 residues. In DNA form, the CDR3 reads TGTGCCAGCAGCATGGGACAGGGTCGGGAGCAGTACTTC. Its translation is CASSMGQGREQYF.

This chain links TRBV5-4 with TRBJ2-7; possibly TRBD2 for D (6 bases). The CDR3 runs to 13 residues. CDR1 SGHNT and CDR2 YYREEE come from the germline V gene (reference sequence). V dropped 5 bases and J dropped 1 base, with 10 bases sitting between them. CDR3 sequence (DNA): TGTGCCAGCAGTCTGGACTATTCCTACGAGCAGTACTTC. It is translated as CASSLDYSYEQYF. Full variable domain (rest looked up from reference TRBV5-4 and TRBJ2-7): ETGVTQSPTHLIKTRGQQVTLRCSSQSGHNTVSWYQQALGQGPQFIFQYYREEENGRGNFPPRFSGLQFPNYSSELNVNALELDDSALYLCASSLDYSYEQYFGPGTRLTVT.

The V and J genes are TRBV5-1 and TRBJ2-1; 11 positions match TRBD2. Germline V lookup: CDR1 SGHRS, CDR2 YFSETQ. This CDR3 has 19 residues. Trimming cost V 7 bases and J 0 bases; bases outside gene matches: 15. The CDR3 is CASSSGTSGLRYSYNEQFF. CDR3 nucleotide sequence: TGCGCCAGCTCGTCCGGGACTAGCGGACTACGCTACTCCTACAATGAGCAGTTCTTC.

The chain carries TRBV6-1 and TRBJ2-5; weak D call: TRBD1 (5 bases). The CDR3 sequence is 15 residues long. Germline CDR1 and CDR2: MNHNS and SASEGT. Trimming shortened V by 0 bases and J by 4 bases, and 12 bases separated the two germline ends. The CDR3: CASSEAGLFLETQYF. The CDR3 DNA reads TGTGCCAGCAGTGAAGCGGGGCTCTTTTTAGAGACCCAGTACTTC.

V gene TRBV11-2 combines with J gene TRBJ1-1; D remains unclear. CDR1 is SGHAT, CDR2 FQNNGV, per germline. V was clipped by 6 bases and J by 2 bases, with 16 bases between them. CDR3 length equals 15 residues. The CDR3 loop reads CASSSTGLSNTEAFF. In DNA, the CDR3 is TGTGCCAGCAGTTCTACCGGTCTAAGTAACACTGAAGCTTTCTTT.

As for this clone: An end of the junction differs from the germline gene, which may be a read error. The rearrangement uses TRBV7-9 and TRBJ2-7, with D possibly being TRBD2 (5 bases). This CDR3 is built from 12 residues. CDR1 and CDR2 (germline): SEHNR, FQNEAQ (reference sequence). The CDR3 sequence is CSSIGGRNEQYF. In nucleotides, the CDR3 is TGTTCCAGCATAGGAGGTCGCAACGAGCAGTACTTC.